Here is one T cell receptor (beta chain) with its context. Antigen specificity is unknown. These data belong to a study of cytomegalovirus exposure and HLA in healthy donors. The junction had 8 bases not matched to a gene; V was cut back by 4 bases and J by 7 bases. The CDR3 has 14 residues. Germline CDR1 SGHRS, CDR2 YFSETQ. The PCR was carried out with 60 Vbeta primers and 13 Jbeta primers. Generated by immunoSEQ multiplex PCR, the TCRdb table keeps only in-frame clones and is missing some. In the table there are 110,000 or so clones, about 68% of which are singletons. The study, taken as a whole, reports: When analyzed later, a missense DCLRE1C variant was found to be linked to TCR beta V- and J-gene trimming.

The TCR sequence derives from a woman aged 40 to 50 in good health and CMV-seropositive. Sequenced input: PBMCs. This chain joins TRBV5-1 and TRBJ1-2, with 9 bases that match TRBD1. CDR3 amino acids: CASSGGQGSSGYTF. In nucleotides, the CDR3 is TGCGCCAGCAGCGGGGGACAGGGATCGAGTGGCTACACCTTC. The full variable domain, with the rest looked up from reference TRBV5-1 and TRBJ1-2, is KAGVTQTPRYLIKTRGQQVTLSCSPISGHRSVSWYQQTPGQGLQFLFEYFSETQRNKGNFPGRFSGRQFSNSRSEMNVSTLELGDSALYLCASSGGQGSSGYTFGSGTRLTVV.